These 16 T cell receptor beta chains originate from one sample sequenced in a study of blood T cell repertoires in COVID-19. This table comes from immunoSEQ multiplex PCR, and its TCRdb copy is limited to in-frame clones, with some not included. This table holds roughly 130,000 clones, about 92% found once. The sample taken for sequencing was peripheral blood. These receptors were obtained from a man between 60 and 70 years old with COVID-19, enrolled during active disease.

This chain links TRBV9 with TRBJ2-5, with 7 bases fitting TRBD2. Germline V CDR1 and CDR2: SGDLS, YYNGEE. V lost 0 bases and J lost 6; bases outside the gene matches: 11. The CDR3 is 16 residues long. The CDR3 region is CASSVAAGVTMKTQYF. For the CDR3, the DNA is TGTGCCAGCAGCGTAGCGGCGGGAGTTACGATGAAGACCCAGTACTTC.

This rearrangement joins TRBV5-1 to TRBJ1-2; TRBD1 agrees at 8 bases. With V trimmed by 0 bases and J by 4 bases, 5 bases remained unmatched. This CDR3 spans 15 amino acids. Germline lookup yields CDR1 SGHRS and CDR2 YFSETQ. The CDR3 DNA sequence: TGCGCCAGCAGCTTGGATCTTGACAGGGGCTATGGCTACACCTTC. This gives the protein CASSLDLDRGYGYTF.

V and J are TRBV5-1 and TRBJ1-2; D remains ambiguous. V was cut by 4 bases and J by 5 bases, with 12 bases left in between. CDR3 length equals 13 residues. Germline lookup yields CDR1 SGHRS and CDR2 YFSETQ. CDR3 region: CASSPEALYGYTF. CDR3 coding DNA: TGCGCCAGCAGCCCGGAGGCTCTATATGGCTACACCTTC. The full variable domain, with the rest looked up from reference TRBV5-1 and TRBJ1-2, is KAGVTQTPRYLIKTRGQQVTLSCSPISGHRSVSWYQQTPGQGLQFLFEYFSETQRNKGNFPGRFSGRQFSNSRSEMNVSTLELGDSALYLCASSPEALYGYTFGSGTRLTVV.

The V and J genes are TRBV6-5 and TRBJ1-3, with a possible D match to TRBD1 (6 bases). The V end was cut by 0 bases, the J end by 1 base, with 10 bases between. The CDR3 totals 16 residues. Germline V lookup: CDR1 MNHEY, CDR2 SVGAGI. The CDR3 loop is CASSYSSGASGNTIYF. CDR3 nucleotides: TGTGCCAGCAGTTACTCCTCAGGGGCGTCTGGAAACACCATATATTTT.

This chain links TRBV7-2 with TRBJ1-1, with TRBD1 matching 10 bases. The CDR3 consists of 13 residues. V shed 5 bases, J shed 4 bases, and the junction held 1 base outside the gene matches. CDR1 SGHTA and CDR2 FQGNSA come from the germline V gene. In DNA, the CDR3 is TGTGCCAGCAGCCGGACAGGGGGCACTGAAGCTTTCTTT. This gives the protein CASSRTGGTEAFF.

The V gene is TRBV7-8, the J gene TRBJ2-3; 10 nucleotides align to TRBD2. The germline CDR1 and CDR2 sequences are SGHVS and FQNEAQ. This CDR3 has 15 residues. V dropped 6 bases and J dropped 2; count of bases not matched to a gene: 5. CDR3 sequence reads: CASRRTSGVTDTQYF. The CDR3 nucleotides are TGTGCCAGCAGGCGTACTAGCGGGGTCACAGATACGCAGTATTTT.

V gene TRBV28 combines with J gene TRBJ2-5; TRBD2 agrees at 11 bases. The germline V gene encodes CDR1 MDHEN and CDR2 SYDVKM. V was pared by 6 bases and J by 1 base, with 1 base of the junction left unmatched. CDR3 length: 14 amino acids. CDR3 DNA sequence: TGTGCCAGCAGGACTAGCGGGACCCAAGAGACCCAGTACTTC. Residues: CASRTSGTQETQYF.

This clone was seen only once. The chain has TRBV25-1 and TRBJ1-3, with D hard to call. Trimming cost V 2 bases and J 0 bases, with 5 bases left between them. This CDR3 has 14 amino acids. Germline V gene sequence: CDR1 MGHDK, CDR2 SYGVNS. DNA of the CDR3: TGTGCCAGCAGTGAAACCTACTCTGGAAACACCATATATTTT. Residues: CASSETYSGNTIYF.

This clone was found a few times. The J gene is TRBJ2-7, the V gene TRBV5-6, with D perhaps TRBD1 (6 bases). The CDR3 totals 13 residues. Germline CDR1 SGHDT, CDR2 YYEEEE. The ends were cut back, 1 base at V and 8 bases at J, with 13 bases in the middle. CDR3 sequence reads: CASSLRGQGQQYF. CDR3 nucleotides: TGTGCCAGCAGCTTGAGGGGCCAGGGGCAGCAGTACTTC.

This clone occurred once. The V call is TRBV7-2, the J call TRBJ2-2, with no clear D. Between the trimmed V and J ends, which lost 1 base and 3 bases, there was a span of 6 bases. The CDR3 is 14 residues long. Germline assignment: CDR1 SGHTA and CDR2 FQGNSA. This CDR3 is CASSLVQDTGELFF. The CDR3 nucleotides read TGTGCCAGCAGCTTAGTGCAGGACACCGGGGAGCTGTTTTTT.

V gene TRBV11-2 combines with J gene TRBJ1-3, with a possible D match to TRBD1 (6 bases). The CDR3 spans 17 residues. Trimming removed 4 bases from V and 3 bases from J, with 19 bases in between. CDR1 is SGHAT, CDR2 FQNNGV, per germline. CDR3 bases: TGTGCCAGCAGCTCCCCTGGGGGCGGGGGATTTGGAAACACCATATATTTT. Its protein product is CASSSPGGGGFGNTIYF.

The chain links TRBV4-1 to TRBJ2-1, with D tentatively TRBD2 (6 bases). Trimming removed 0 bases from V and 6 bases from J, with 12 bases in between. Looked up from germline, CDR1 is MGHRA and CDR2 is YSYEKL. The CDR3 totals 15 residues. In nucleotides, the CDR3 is TGCGCCAGCAGCCAAGATGGGAGGCGTCTCAATGAGCAGTTCTTC. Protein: CASSQDGRRLNEQFF.

CDR3: CASSPGLAGGPGGELFF. The DNA for the CDR3 is TGTGCCAGCAGCCCCGGACTAGCGGGAGGGCCGGGCGGGGAGCTGTTTTTT. The chain employs TRBV3-1 (or the pseudogene TRBV3-2) and TRBJ2-2, with 15 bases that match TRBD2. The germline V gene encodes CDR1 LGHDT and CDR2 YNNKEL (reference sequence). V trimming: 4 bases; J trimming: 7 bases; junction bases outside the gene matches: 7. The CDR3 sequence is 17 residues long.

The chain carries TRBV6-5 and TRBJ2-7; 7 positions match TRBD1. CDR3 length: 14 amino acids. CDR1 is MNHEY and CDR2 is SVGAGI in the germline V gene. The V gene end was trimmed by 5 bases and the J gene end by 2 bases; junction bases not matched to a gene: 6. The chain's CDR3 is CASSTPGQTYEQYF. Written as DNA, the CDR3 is TGTGCCAGCAGTACCCCGGGACAGACCTACGAGCAGTACTTC.

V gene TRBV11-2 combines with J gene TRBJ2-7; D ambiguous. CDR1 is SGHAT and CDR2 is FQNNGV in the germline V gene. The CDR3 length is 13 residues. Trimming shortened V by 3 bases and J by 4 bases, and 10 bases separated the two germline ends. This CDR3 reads CASSLSSSYEQYF. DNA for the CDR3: TGTGCCAGCAGCTTGAGTAGCAGTTACGAGCAGTACTTC.

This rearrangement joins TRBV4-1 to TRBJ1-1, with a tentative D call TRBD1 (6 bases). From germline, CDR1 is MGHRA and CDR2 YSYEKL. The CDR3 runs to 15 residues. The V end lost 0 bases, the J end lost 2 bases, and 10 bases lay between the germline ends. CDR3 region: CASSQDSGANTEAFF. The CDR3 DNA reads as TGCGCCAGCAGCCAAGACTCAGGGGCTAACACTGAAGCTTTCTTT.